Each of the 13 T cell receptor beta chains below was sequenced from the same sample in a study of cytomegalovirus exposure and HLA in healthy donors (dated 2017 in TCRdb). Library preparation was by the immunoSEQ multiplex PCR assay. For the multiplex PCR, a mixture combining 60 forward primers for TCR Vbeta segments and 13 reverse primers for TCR Jbeta segments was used. The clones in this table, taken by TCRdb from immuneACCESS, are in-frame only. Not every clone is retained; where verified, under half of the shortfall comes from an unresolved V gene, and the cause of the rest is unknown. This sample has under 200,000 clones in its table, and 65% to 90% of those were observed once. The ten largest clones add up to 2.3% of the sample. Input material: PBMCs. Source of these receptors: a woman aged 45 to 65 in good health and CMV-seronegative.

Comments on this clone: Sequence at one end of the junction differs from germline and may be a read error. V and J are TRBV5-1 and TRBJ1-1; D is uncertain. The germline V gene encodes CDR1 SGHRS and CDR2 YFSETQ. CDR3 length: 14 residues. Here the CDR3 reads CASRLAGWNTEAFF. DNA for the CDR3: TGCGCCAGCAGGTTGGCAGGATGGAACACTGAAGCTTTCTTT.

V and J are TRBV7-7 and TRBJ2-3; 8 nucleotides align to TRBD2. V dropped 0 bases and J dropped 3; count of bases not matched to a gene: 2. Germline V gene sequence: CDR1 SSHAT, CDR2 FNYEAQ (reference sequence). CDR3 length: 15 amino acids. The CDR3 here is CASSLAASGTDTQYF. CDR3 in DNA: TGTGCCAGCAGCTTAGCGGCTAGCGGGACAGATACGCAGTATTTT.

The CDR3 DNA reads as TGTGCCAGCAGCATTAACCGGGGCGGGGCTAACTATGGCTACACCTTC. It codes for CASSINRGGANYGYTF. V usage is TRBV28 and J usage is TRBJ1-2, with D possibly matching TRBD1 (5 bases). Trimming removed 6 bases from V and 0 bases from J, with 17 bases in between. The CDR3 contains 16 residues. CDR1 MDHEN and CDR2 SYDVKM come from the germline V gene.

The chain recombines TRBV5-1 with TRBJ2-7, with D maybe TRBD1 (6 bases). Germline loops: CDR1 SGHRS, CDR2 YFSETQ. CDR3 length: 14 residues. V dropped 0 bases and J dropped 5 bases, with 12 bases sitting between them. CDR3 in DNA: TGCGCCAGCAGCTTGGTGGCAGGGGCCCACGAGCAGTACTTC. This sequence encodes CASSLVAGAHEQYF.

The chain employs TRBV29-1 and TRBJ1-1; 11 bases map to TRBD1. V dropped 7 bases and J dropped 9; count of bases not matched to a gene: 4. The CDR3 covers 11 residues. Germline V CDR1 and CDR2: SQVTM, ANQGSEA. The CDR3 DNA is TGCAGCGGCGGGACAGGGGGTCAAGCTTTCTTT. Its translation is CSGGTGGQAFF.

CDR3 nucleotides: TGTGCCAGCAGCTCCTTTACTAGCGGGGTCCGGGAGCAGTACTTC. This encodes CASSSFTSGVREQYF. This chain uses TRBV28 with TRBJ2-7; 10 bases are a match to TRBD2. The CDR3 sequence is 15 residues long. The J segment lost 7 bases and the V segment lost 6 bases, leaving 12 bases of the junction unmatched. The germline V gene has CDR1 MDHEN and CDR2 SYDVKM.

The rearrangement links TRBV28 to TRBJ1-5; no clear D. This CDR3 spans 12 amino acids. V shed 5 bases and J shed 5 bases, with 7 bases lying between them. Looked up from germline, CDR1 is MDHEN and CDR2 is SYDVKM. The DNA for the CDR3 is TGTGCCAGCAGTCTGAGTTATCAGCCCCAGCATTTT. This codes for CASSLSYQPQHF.

The rearrangement joins TRBV28 to TRBJ2-5, with 9 bases that match TRBD1. The ends lost 5 bases at V and 5 bases at J; junction bases unmatched: 0. The germline gives CDR1 MDHEN, CDR2 SYDVKM. The CDR3 contains 12 residues. The CDR3 here is CASSDRGETQYF. The CDR3 bases are TGTGCCAGCAGTGACAGGGGGGAGACCCAGTACTTC.

This clone was observed once. The rearrangement links TRBV5-1 to TRBJ2-1; D not resolved. V was trimmed by 5 bases and J by 5 bases, leaving 17 bases between them. The V gene's germline CDR1 is SGHRS and CDR2 YFSETQ. The CDR3 runs 15 residues. CDR3 residues: CASRPRLATNNEQFF. DNA of the CDR3: TGCGCCAGCAGACCACGGTTAGCCACAAACAATGAGCAGTTCTTC. The variable domain in full, with the rest retrieved from reference TRBV5-1 and TRBJ2-1, is KAGVTQTPRYLIKTRGQQVTLSCSPISGHRSVSWYQQTPGQGLQFLFEYFSETQRNKGNFPGRFSGRQFSNSRSEMNVSTLELGDSALYLCASRPRLATNNEQFFGPGTRLTVL.

This clone has more than one count but fewer than ten. The chain has TRBV29-1 and TRBJ2-7, with 10 bases matching TRBD2. Germline-derived CDR1 and CDR2 are SQVTM and ANQGSEA. This CDR3 is built from 14 residues. V dropped 2 bases and J dropped 4; count of bases not matched to a gene: 5. The CDR3 region is CSVEIQAGGYEQYF. DNA for the CDR3: TGCAGCGTTGAAATACAAGCGGGAGGGTACGAGCAGTACTTC.

The chain's CDR3 is CASSPMGLAGVNEQFF. The CDR3, as DNA: TGCGCCAGCAGCCCGATGGGACTAGCGGGAGTCAATGAGCAGTTCTTC. The rearrangement uses TRBV5-1 and TRBJ2-1; 14 bases are a match to TRBD2. This CDR3 is built from 16 residues. Germline trimming cut 4 bases from V and 6 bases from J; bases unmatched to any gene: 6. In germline, CDR1 is SGHRS, CDR2 YFSETQ.

The rearrangement joins TRBV27 to TRBJ1-2; 8 bases fit TRBD1. The CDR3 runs to 15 residues. Per the germline V gene, CDR1 is MNHEY and CDR2 is SMNVEV (reference sequence). The junction had 8 bases not matched to a gene; V was cut back by 5 bases and J by 3 bases. The CDR3 DNA sequence: TGTGCCAGCAGTGCGGGACAGGTGGGTCACTATGGCTACACCTTC. Translation: CASSAGQVGHYGYTF.

This chain connects TRBV6-5 to TRBJ2-3; D perhaps matches TRBD2 (5 bases). The CDR3 is 14 amino acids. Germline V lookup: CDR1 MNHEY, CDR2 SVGAGI. Trimming took off 8 bases at V and 2 bases at J, with 14 bases between the two ends. CDR3 in amino acids: CASQVGVFTDTQYF. In DNA form, the CDR3 reads TGTGCCAGCCAAGTGGGAGTCTTCACAGATACGCAGTATTTT.